These 18 T cell receptor beta chains share one sample of origin, sequenced in a study of cytomegalovirus exposure and HLA in healthy donors. Primers: 60 Vbeta forward and 13 Jbeta reverse. Generated by immunoSEQ multiplex PCR, the TCRdb table keeps only in-frame clones and is missing some. The data hold 130,000 or so clones, with around 8.5% observed a single time. The sequenced sample consisted of PBMCs. Receptors originate from a middle-aged man in good health and CMV-seronegative.

V gene TRBV19 combines with J gene TRBJ1-1; no clear D gene. V was pared by 5 bases and J by 2 bases, with 18 bases between. Germline V lookup: CDR1 LNHDA, CDR2 SQIVND (reference sequence). The CDR3 contains 16 residues. DNA of the CDR3: TGTGCCAGTAGTTCCGAGCGGGGAGGAGGAAACACTGAAGCTTTCTTT. Translation gives CASSSERGGGNTEAFF. Combining the CDR3 with reference TRBV19 and TRBJ1-1 gives the whole variable domain DGGITQSPKYLFRKEGQNVTLSCEQNLNHDAMYWYRQDPGQGLRLIYYSQIVNDFQKGDIAEGYSVSREKKESFPLTVTSAQKNPTAFYLCASSSERGGGNTEAFFGQGTRLTVV.

This clone turned up a few times. The V call is TRBV6-4, the J call TRBJ1-2; D uncertain. Germline V gene sequence: CDR1 MRHNA, CDR2 SNTAGT. Trimming shortened V by 6 bases and J by 6 bases, and 17 bases separated the two germline ends. The CDR3 runs 14 residues. CDR3 in amino acids: CASSPRAEIDGYTF. The CDR3 DNA reads as TGTGCCAGCAGCCCCCGAGCCGAGATTGATGGCTACACCTTC.

V usage is TRBV7-9 and J usage is TRBJ2-7, with TRBD1 matching 9 bases. This CDR3 region has 14 residues. J was trimmed by 2 bases and V by 5 bases; bases with no gene match: 4. CDR1 is SEHNR and CDR2 is FQNEAQ in the germline V gene (reference sequence). The CDR3 DNA is TGTGCCAGCAGCCCCCGACAGGGGGCCTACGAGCAGTACTTC. Translated: CASSPRQGAYEQYF.

This clone was recorded a few times. The J gene is TRBJ1-1, the V gene TRBV6-5; 10 nucleotides align to TRBD1. Germline V CDR1 and CDR2: MNHEY, SVGAGI. After removal of 2 bases from V and 11 bases from J, the junction contained 8 bases not matched to a gene. There are 14 residues in the CDR3. The chain's CDR3 is CASSYVPGTGVAFF. In nucleotides, the CDR3 is TGTGCCAGCAGTTACGTCCCGGGGACAGGGGTCGCTTTCTTT.

This clone appeared a few times. V gene TRBV18 combines with J gene TRBJ2-2; TRBD1 matches 8 bases. This CDR3 is 18 amino acids long. Germline V gene sequence: CDR1 KGHSH, CDR2 LQKENI. The V and J ends lost 3 bases and 5 bases, in that order; junction bases with no gene match: 14. The CDR3 region is CASSPLPPGQGGTGELFF. CDR3 in DNA: TGTGCCAGCTCACCTCTCCCCCCCGGACAGGGAGGAACCGGGGAGCTGTTTTTT.

This clone was seen only a few times. This rearrangement joins TRBV28 to TRBJ1-5; D possibly corresponds to TRBD1 (5 bases). Trimming stripped 4 bases from V and 7 bases from J, with 11 bases between. The CDR3 has 13 residues. The germline V gene encodes CDR1 MDHEN and CDR2 SYDVKM. In DNA, the CDR3 is TGTGCCAGCAGTTGGGGGGATAGGCAGCCCCAGCATTTT. Its translation is CASSWGDRQPQHF. Full variable domain (remainder filled in from reference TRBV28 and TRBJ1-5): DVKVTQSSRYLVKRTGEKVFLECVQDMDHENMFWYRQDPGLGLRLIYFSYDVKMKEKGDIPEGYSVSREKKERFSLILESASTNQTSMYLCASSWGDRQPQHFGDGTRLSIL.

The sample holds a few counts of this clone. CDR3 protein: CASSFPGQGPYEQYF. CDR3 DNA sequence: TGTGCCAGCAGCTTCCCGGGACAGGGCCCCTACGAGCAGTACTTC. V usage is TRBV7-9 and J usage is TRBJ2-7, with TRBD1 matching over 9 bases. Looked up from germline, CDR1 is SEHNR and CDR2 is FQNEAQ (reference sequence). Trimming at V came to 3 bases and at J to 2 bases, leaving 5 bases not matched to a gene. This CDR3 is built from 15 residues.

CDR3 DNA: TGTGCCAGCAGCCACCCGTTCGGGGGTAACACTGAAGCTTTCTTT. It yields the protein CASSHPFGGNTEAFF. The V gene is TRBV7-8, the J gene TRBJ1-1; the D gene is possibly TRBD1 (5 bases). Germline V gives CDR1 SGHVS, CDR2 FQNEAQ. V lost 5 bases to trimming and J lost 2 bases, with 15 bases between them. The CDR3 runs to 15 residues. Full variable domain (rest looked up from reference TRBV7-8 and TRBJ1-1): GAGVSQSPRYKVAKRGQDVALRCDPISGHVSLFWYQQALGQGPEFLTYFQNEAQLDKSGLPSDRFFAERPEGSVSTLKIQRTQQEDSAVYLCASSHPFGGNTEAFFGQGTRLTVV.

This clone was found a few times. This chain joins TRBV30 and TRBJ1-6; 7 bases align to TRBD1. V shed 2 bases and J 7 bases; nucleotides not matched to a gene: 5. CDR1 is GTSNPN and CDR2 is SVGIG in the germline V gene (reference sequence). This CDR3 has 14 amino acids. In nucleotides, the CDR3 is TGTGCCTGGAGTCTAGACAGGGCAAATTCACCCCTCCACTTT. Its protein is CAWSLDRANSPLHF.

Only a few counts were recorded for this clone. The chain joins TRBV2 to TRBJ2-7, with D unresolved. The CDR3 totals 17 residues. The V gene's germline CDR1 is SNHLY and CDR2 FYNNEI. Trimming shortened V by 1 base and J by 2 bases, and 18 bases separated the two germline ends. The DNA of the CDR3 is TGTGCCAGCAGTGAAGGCGTTATTGGAGACTCTCCCTACGAGCAGTACTTC. This sequence encodes CASSEGVIGDSPYEQYF.

The chain links TRBV5-1 to TRBJ2-3; possible D gene TRBD2, 6 bases. The CDR3 loop spans 14 amino acids. Per germline, CDR1 SGHRS and CDR2 YFSETQ. V lost 4 bases and J 2 bases, leaving 11 bases between the germline ends. The CDR3 DNA reads TGCGCCAGCAGCCTAACTAGCTTCACAGATACGCAGTATTTT. Protein: CASSLTSFTDTQYF. The whole variable domain, filled in from reference TRBV5-1 and TRBJ2-3, reads KAGVTQTPRYLIKTRGQQVTLSCSPISGHRSVSWYQQTPGQGLQFLFEYFSETQRNKGNFPGRFSGRQFSNSRSEMNVSTLELGDSALYLCASSLTSFTDTQYFGPGTRLTVL.

The V call is TRBV5-1, the J call TRBJ1-6; D gene uncertain. This CDR3 contains 18 residues. Germline CDR1 is SGHRS and CDR2 is YFSETQ. V dropped 0 bases and J dropped 0 bases, with 13 bases sitting between them. DNA for the CDR3: TGCGCCAGCAGCTTGGCCCCACAGAACCCCTCCTATAATTCACCCCTCCACTTT. Encoded protein: CASSLAPQNPSYNSPLHF.

The chain combines TRBV29-1 with TRBJ2-5; 7 positions match TRBD2. Looked up from germline, CDR1 is SQVTM and CDR2 is ANQGSEA. This CDR3 contains 14 residues. Trimming cost V 4 bases and J 4 bases; bases outside gene matches: 9. CDR3 bases: TGCAGCGTTGTCGTGCTAGCGGTAGGAGAGACCCAGTACTTC. It is translated as CSVVVLAVGETQYF.

The rearrangement joins TRBV4-3 to TRBJ2-2, with D perhaps TRBD2 (6 bases). V lost 4 bases, J lost 5 bases, and 14 bases lay in between. Germline CDR1 LGHNA, CDR2 YSLEER. This CDR3 spans 15 amino acids. The CDR3, as DNA: TGCGCCAGCAGCCCCTATGGGGAGGATACCGGGGAGCTGTTTTTT. Amino acids: CASSPYGEDTGELFF.

This clone has more than one count but fewer than ten. The rearrangement uses TRBV5-1 and TRBJ1-1, with no clear D. The germline V gene encodes CDR1 SGHRS and CDR2 YFSETQ. CDR3 size: 14 residues. V was shortened by 2 bases and J by 0 bases, with 8 bases between the two germline ends. CDR3 protein: CASSFDGMNTEAFF. In DNA form, the CDR3 reads TGCGCCAGCAGCTTCGACGGGATGAACACTGAAGCTTTCTTT.

This clone has more than one count but fewer than ten. The chain links TRBV18 to TRBJ2-7, with D possibly TRBD2 on 6 matching bases. Germline-derived CDR1 and CDR2 are KGHSH and LQKENI. The CDR3 is 14 amino acids. Trimming took 6 bases from V and 1 from J, leaving 13 bases between them. The CDR3, as DNA: TGTGCCAGCTCGCCCGGGACTCATTCCTACGAGCAGTACTTC. Translation gives CASSPGTHSYEQYF.

This clone was detected a few times. V usage is TRBV7-8 and J usage is TRBJ2-5; D gene uncertain. The CDR3 is 15 residues long. Deletions cut 2 bases from V and 1 base from J, with 11 bases between. Germline CDR1 reads SGHVS; CDR2 reads FQNEAQ. For the CDR3, the DNA is TGTGCCAGCAGCTTAAATGGGCAGTTCCAAGAGACCCAGTACTTC. Its translation is CASSLNGQFQETQYF.

This chain connects TRBV19 to TRBJ1-4; D may be TRBD1 (6 bases). V was cut by 8 bases and J by 3 bases, with 10 bases left in between. Germline assignment: CDR1 LNHDA and CDR2 SQIVND (reference sequence). CDR3 length: 13 residues. CDR3: CASRQGSNEKLFF. The CDR3 DNA reads TGTGCCAGTCGCCAGGGGTCTAATGAAAAACTGTTTTTT.